These 7 T cell receptor beta chains share one sample of origin, sequenced in a study of cytomegalovirus exposure and HLA in healthy donors (dated by TCRdb to about 2017). To prepare the library, the immunoSEQ multiplex PCR assay was applied. For the multiplex PCR, a mixture combining 60 forward primers for TCR Vbeta segments and 13 reverse primers for TCR Jbeta segments was used. TCRdb holds this immuneACCESS table with in-frame rearrangements only. Some clones are missing; in checked studies, unresolved V genes explain under half, and the rest has no known cause. The sample contains approximately 140,000 clones, around 79% of them found a single time. Roughly 3.1% of the sample comes from the top ten. The sample was PBMCs. The source is a man aged 35-49 years in good health and CMV-seropositive.

The genes are TRBV7-2 and TRBJ2-3, with TRBD2 matching 11 bases. J was trimmed by 6 bases and V by 0 bases; bases with no gene match: 5. Germline V CDR1 and CDR2: SGHTA, FQGNSA. The CDR3 consists of 16 residues. CDR3 residues: CASSLAATSGIDTQYF. CDR3 DNA: TGTGCCAGCAGCTTAGCGGCGACTAGCGGGATTGATACGCAGTATTTT.

V and J are TRBV6-1 and TRBJ2-3, with 11 bases fitting TRBD2. The CDR3 has 15 amino acids. CDR1 is MNHNS, CDR2 SASEGT, per germline. J lost 5 bases, V lost 6 bases, and 7 bases had no gene match. The CDR3, as DNA: TGTGCCAGCAGGGAGGGACTAGCGGTAGGAGATACGCAGTATTTT. Translating it yields CASREGLAVGDTQYF.

The chain links TRBV28 to TRBJ1-2; TRBD1 might be the D (6 bases). V lost 6 bases and J lost 3, with 8 bases in between. In germline, CDR1 is MDHEN, CDR2 SYDVKM. The CDR3 has 12 amino acids. The CDR3 protein is CASSGGHYGYTF. The CDR3, as DNA: TGTGCCAGCAGCGGGGGGCACTATGGCTACACCTTC.

This chain uses TRBV7-2 with TRBJ1-2; 8 nucleotides match TRBD1. V was clipped by 2 bases and J by 2 bases; unmatched bases: 4. This CDR3 comprises 15 residues. Germline lookup yields CDR1 SGHTA and CDR2 FQGNSA. CDR3 in amino acids: CASSLSRTGNYGYTF. Written as DNA, the CDR3 is TGTGCCAGCAGCTTATCCCGGACAGGGAACTATGGCTACACCTTC. Full variable domain (rest looked up from reference TRBV7-2 and TRBJ1-2): GAGVSQSPSNKVTEKGKDVELRCDPISGHTALYWYRQSLGQGLEFLIYFQGNSAPDKSGLPSDRFSAERTGGSVSTLTIQRTQQEDSAVYLCASSLSRTGNYGYTFGSGTRLTVV.

The chain employs TRBV5-1 and TRBJ1-1; TRBD1 aligns across 8 bases. CDR1 is SGHRS, CDR2 YFSETQ, per germline. The V and J ends lost 4 bases and 2 bases, in that order; junction bases with no gene match: 10. This CDR3 has 16 residues. The CDR3 protein is CASSPGDRRTNTEAFF. The CDR3 nucleotides are TGCGCCAGCAGCCCCGGGGACAGGCGAACCAACACTGAAGCTTTCTTT.

This clone was picked up one time. The CDR3 spells CASSYATGKSYGYTF. The CDR3, as DNA: TGTGCCAGCAGTTACGCCACAGGGAAGAGCTATGGCTACACCTTC. V usage is TRBV6-5 and J usage is TRBJ1-2, with D tentatively TRBD1 (6 bases). In germline, CDR1 is MNHEY, CDR2 SVGAGI. This CDR3 is 15 amino acids long. Trimming shortened V by 2 bases and J by 4 bases, and 14 bases separated the two germline ends.

This clone was seen a few times. The rearrangement links TRBV9 to TRBJ2-5; D unclear. The J call may be incorrect, as the DNA end agrees better with TRBJ2-7. The CDR3 loop spans 13 amino acids. Germline CDR1 reads SGDLS; CDR2 reads YYNGEE. CDR3 sequence (DNA): TGTGCCAGCAGCGTACGGATTTGGAGCGAGCAGTACTTC. Translation gives CASSVRIWSEQYF.